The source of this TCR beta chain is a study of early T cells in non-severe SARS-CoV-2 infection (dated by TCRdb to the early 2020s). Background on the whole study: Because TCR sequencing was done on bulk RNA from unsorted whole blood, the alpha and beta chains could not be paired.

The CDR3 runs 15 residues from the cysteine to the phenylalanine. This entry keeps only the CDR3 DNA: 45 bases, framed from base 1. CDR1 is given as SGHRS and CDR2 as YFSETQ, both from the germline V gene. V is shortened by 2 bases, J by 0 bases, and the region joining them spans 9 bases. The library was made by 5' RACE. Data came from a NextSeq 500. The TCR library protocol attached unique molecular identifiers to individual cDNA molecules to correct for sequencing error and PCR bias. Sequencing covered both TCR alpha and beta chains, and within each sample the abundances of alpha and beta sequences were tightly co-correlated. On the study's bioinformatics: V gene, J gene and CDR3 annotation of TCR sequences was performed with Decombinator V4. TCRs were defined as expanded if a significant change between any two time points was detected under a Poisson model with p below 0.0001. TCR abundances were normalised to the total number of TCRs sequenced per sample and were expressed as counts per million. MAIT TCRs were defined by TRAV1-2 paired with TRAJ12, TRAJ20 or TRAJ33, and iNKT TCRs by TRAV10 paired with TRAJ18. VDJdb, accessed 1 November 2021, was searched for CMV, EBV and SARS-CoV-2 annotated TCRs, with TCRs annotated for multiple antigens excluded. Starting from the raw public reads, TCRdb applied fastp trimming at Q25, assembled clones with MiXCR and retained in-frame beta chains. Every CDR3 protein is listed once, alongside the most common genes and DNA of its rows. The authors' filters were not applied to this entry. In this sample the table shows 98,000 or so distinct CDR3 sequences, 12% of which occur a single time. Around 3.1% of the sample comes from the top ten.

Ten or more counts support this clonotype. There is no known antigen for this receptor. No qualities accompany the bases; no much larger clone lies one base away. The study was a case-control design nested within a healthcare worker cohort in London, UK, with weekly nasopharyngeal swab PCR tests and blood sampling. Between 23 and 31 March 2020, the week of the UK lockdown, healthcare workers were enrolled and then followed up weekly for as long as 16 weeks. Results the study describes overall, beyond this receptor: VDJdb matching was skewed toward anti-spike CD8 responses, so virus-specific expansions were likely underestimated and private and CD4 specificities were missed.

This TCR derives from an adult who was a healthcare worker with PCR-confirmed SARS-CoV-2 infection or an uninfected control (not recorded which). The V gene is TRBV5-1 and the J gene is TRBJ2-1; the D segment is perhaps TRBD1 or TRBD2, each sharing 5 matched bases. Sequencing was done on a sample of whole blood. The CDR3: CASSLWDGSYNEQFF. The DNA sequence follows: TGCGCCAGCAGCTTATGGGACGGCTCCTACAATGAGCAGTTCTTC.